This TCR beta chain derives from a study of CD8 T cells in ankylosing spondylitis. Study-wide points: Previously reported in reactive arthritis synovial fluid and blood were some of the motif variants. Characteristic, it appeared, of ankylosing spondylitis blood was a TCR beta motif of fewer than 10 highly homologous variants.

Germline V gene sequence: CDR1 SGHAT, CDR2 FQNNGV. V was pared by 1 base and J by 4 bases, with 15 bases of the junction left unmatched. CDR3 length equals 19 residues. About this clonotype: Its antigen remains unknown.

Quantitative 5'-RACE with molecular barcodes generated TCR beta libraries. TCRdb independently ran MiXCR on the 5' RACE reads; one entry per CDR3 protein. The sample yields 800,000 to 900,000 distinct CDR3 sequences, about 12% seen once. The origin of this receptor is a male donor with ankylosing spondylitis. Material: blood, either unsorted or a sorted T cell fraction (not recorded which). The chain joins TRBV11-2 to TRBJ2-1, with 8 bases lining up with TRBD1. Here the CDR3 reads CASSLVRLIRDRTYNEQFF. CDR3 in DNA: TGTGCCAGCAGCTTAGTAAGGCTCATCCGGGACAGGACATACAATGAGCAGTTCTTC.